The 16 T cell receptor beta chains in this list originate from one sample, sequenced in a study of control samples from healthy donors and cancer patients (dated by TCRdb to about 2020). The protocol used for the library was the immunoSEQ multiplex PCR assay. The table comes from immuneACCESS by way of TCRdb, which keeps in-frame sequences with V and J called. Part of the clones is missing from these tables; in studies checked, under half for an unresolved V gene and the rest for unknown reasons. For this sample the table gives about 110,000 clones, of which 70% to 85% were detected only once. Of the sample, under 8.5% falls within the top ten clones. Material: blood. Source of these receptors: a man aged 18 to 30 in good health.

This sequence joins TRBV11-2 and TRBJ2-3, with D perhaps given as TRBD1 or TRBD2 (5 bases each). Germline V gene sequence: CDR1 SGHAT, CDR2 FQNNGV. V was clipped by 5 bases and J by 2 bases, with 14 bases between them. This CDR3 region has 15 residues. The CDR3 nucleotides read TGTGCCAGCAGCGTACCGGGACCCTACACAGATACGCAGTATTTT. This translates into CASSVPGPYTDTQYF.

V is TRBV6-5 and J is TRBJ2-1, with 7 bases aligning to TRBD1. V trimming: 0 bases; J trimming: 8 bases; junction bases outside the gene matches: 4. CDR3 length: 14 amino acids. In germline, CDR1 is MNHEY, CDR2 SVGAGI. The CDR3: CASSYSDRAHEQFF. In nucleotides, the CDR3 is TGTGCCAGCAGTTACTCTGACAGGGCCCATGAGCAGTTCTTC.

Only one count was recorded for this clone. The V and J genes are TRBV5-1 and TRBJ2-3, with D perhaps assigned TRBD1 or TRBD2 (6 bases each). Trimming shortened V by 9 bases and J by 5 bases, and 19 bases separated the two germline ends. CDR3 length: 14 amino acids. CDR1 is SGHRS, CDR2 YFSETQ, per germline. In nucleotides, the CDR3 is TGCGCCACGAGGGGGGCCAGGGCCCAAGATACGCAGTATTTT. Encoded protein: CATRGARAQDTQYF.

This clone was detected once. The CDR3 bases are TGTGCCAGCAGTTCCCCCGCCGGACAGGGCAGCTATGGCTACACCTTC. Translation gives CASSSPAGQGSYGYTF. V is TRBV28 and J is TRBJ1-2; 8 bases agree with TRBD1. Trimming took 4 bases from V and 4 from J; bases not matched to a gene: 11. The CDR3 length is 16 residues. Per the germline V gene, CDR1 is MDHEN and CDR2 is SYDVKM.

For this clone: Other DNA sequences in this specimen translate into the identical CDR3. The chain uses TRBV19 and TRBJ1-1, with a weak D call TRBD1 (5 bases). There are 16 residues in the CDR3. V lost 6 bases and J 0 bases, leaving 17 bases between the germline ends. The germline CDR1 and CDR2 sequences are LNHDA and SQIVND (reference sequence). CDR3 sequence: CASRPVGGIVNTEAFF. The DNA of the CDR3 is TGTGCCAGTAGACCCGTGGGGGGAATAGTGAACACTGAAGCTTTCTTT.

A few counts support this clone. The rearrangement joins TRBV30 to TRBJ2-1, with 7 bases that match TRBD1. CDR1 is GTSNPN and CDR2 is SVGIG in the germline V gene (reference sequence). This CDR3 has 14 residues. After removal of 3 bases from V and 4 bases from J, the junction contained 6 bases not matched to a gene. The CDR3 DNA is TGTGCCTGGAGGGACAGGCTGCGATACAATGAGCAGTTCTTC. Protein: CAWRDRLRYNEQFF.

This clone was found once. The CDR3 region is CATTDIWPPEMTGELFF. As DNA, the CDR3 is TGTGCCACCACAGATATCTGGCCCCCAGAAATGACCGGGGAGCTGTTTTTT. The J gene is TRBJ2-2, the V gene TRBV24-1; D is undetermined. The CDR3 is made up of 17 amino acids. CDR1 is KGHDR, CDR2 SFDVKD, per germline. The germline V and J ends were trimmed by 8 bases and 5 bases, with 23 bases remaining between them.

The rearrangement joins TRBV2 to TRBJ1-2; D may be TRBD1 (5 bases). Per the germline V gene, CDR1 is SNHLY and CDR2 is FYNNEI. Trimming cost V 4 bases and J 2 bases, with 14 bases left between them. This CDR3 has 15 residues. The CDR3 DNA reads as TGTGCCAGCAGTGCAGACGGGGACTTAAACTATGGCTACACCTTC. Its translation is CASSADGDLNYGYTF.

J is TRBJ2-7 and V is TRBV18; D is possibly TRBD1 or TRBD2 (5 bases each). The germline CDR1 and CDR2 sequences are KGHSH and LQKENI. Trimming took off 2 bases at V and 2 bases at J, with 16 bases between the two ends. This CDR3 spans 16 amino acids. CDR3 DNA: TGTGCCAGCTCACCAAGGTTACTAGACAGACCCTACGAGCAGTACTTC. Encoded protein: CASSPRLLDRPYEQYF.

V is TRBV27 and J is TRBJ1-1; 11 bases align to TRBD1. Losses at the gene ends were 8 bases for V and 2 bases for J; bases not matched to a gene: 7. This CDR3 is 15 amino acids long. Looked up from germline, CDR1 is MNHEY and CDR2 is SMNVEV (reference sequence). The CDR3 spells CASQPWTGGNTEAFF. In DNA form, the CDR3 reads TGTGCCAGCCAACCTTGGACAGGGGGCAACACTGAAGCTTTCTTT.

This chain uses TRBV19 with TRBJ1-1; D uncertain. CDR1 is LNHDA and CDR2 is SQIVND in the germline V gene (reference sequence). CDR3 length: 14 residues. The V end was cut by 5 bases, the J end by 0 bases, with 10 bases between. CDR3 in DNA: TGTGCCAGTAGTCTCATCGGGGTGAACACTGAAGCTTTCTTT. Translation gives CASSLIGVNTEAFF.

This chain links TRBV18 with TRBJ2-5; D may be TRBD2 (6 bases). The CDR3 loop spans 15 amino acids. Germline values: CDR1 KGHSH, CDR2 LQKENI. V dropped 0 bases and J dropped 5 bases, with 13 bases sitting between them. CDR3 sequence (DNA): TGTGCCAGCTCACCACCGTCCGGGGGTCGGGAGACCCAGTACTTC. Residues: CASSPPSGGRETQYF.

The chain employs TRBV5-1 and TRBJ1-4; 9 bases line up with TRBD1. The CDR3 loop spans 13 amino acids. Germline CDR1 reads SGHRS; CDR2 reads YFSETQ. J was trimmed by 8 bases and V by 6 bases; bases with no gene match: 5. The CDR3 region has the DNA TGCGCCAGCAAAGTGGGACAGGGCGAAAAACTGTTTTTT. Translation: CASKVGQGEKLFF.

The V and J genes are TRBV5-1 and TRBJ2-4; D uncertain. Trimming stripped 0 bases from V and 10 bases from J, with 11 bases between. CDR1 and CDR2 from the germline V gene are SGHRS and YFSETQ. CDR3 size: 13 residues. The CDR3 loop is CASSLESPRIQYF. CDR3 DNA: TGCGCCAGCAGCTTGGAATCCCCCCGGATTCAGTACTTC.

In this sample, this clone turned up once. The CDR3 sequence is CASSSGLAGGSYEQYF. CDR3 in DNA: TGTGCCAGCAGTTCCGGACTAGCGGGGGGATCCTACGAGCAGTACTTC. V usage is TRBV6-2 or TRBV6-3 and J usage is TRBJ2-7, with 14 bases lining up with TRBD2. This CDR3 is 16 amino acids long. The germline gives CDR1 MNHEY, CDR2 SVGEGT. The V segment lost 4 bases and the J segment 1 base; nucleotides outside the gene matches: 3.

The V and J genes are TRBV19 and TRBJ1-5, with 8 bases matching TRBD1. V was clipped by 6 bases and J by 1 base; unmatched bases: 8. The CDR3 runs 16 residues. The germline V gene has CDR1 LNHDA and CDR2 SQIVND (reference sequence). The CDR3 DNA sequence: TGTGCCAGTAGGGGGACAGGTGTCAGGAGCAATCAGCCCCAGCATTTT. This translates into CASRGTGVRSNQPQHF.